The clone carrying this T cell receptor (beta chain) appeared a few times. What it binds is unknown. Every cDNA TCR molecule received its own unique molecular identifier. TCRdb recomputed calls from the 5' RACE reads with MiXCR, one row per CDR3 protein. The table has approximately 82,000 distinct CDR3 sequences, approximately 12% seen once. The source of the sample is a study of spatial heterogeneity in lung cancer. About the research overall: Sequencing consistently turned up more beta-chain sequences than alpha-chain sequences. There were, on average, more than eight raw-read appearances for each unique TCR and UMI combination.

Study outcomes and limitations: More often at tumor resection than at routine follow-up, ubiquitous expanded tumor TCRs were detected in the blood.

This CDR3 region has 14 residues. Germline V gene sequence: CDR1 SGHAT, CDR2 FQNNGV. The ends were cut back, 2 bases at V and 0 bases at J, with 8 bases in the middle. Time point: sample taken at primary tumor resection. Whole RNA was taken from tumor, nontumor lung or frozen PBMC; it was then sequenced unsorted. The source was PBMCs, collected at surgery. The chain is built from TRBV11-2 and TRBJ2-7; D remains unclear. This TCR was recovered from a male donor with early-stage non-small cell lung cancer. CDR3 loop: CASSLLVNSYEQYF. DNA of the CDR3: TGTGCCAGCAGCTTATTGGTCAACTCCTACGAGCAGTACTTC.